These 22 T cell receptor beta chains came from one sample sequenced in a study of T cells in Graves' hyperthyroidism and ophthalmopathy. Template material for amplifying TCR beta CDR3 regions consisted of RNA transcripts. HTBI primers were used for first-round RT-PCR of the TCR CDR3. TCRdb reprocessed the multiplex PCR reads with MiXCR, giving one entry per CDR3 protein. The sample contains a few hundred thousand distinct CDR3 sequences, roughly an eighth of which appear only once. The sample taken for sequencing was blood. Receptor source: a woman between 40 and 50 years old with Graves' ophthalmopathy.

This clonotype was seen repeatedly, ten times or more. This chain uses TRBV7-9 with TRBJ2-7; D unclear. With 1 base removed from V and 0 bases from J, the gap between germline ends came to 7 bases. The CDR3 runs to 14 residues. Germline assignment: CDR1 SEHNR and CDR2 FQNEAQ (reference sequence). The DNA of the CDR3 is TGTGCCAGCAGCTTAGTAGGACGCTCCTACGAGCAGTACTTC. This encodes CASSLVGRSYEQYF.

V and J are TRBV10-3 and TRBJ2-4, with D perhaps TRBD2 (5 bases). CDR1 and CDR2 (germline): ENHRY, SYGVKD. This CDR3 contains 11 residues. The V end lost 4 bases, the J end lost 7 bases, and 5 bases lay between the germline ends. DNA of the CDR3: TGTGCCATCAGTGGCGGGAACATTCAGTACTTC. It yields the protein CAISGGNIQYF.

The table lists this clonotype with a few counts. The V call is TRBV7-2, the J call TRBJ1-5; TRBD1 matches 7 bases. The CDR3 has 15 amino acids. The V gene's germline CDR1 is SGHTA and CDR2 FQGNSA. Unmatched junction bases numbered 8, after V lost 5 bases and J lost 4 bases. CDR3 protein: CASSPYRGGNQPQHF. In nucleotides, the CDR3 is TGTGCCAGCAGCCCATACAGGGGTGGGAATCAGCCCCAGCATTTT.

This chain connects TRBV5-1 to TRBJ1-4; D call uncertain. The CDR3 is 15 amino acids. The V and J ends lost 0 bases and 5 bases respectively, with 11 bases between them. Germline CDR1 is SGHRS and CDR2 is YFSETQ. CDR3 sequence reads: CASSLGSAKNEKLFF. In DNA form, the CDR3 reads TGCGCCAGCAGCTTGGGGTCAGCTAAGAATGAAAAACTGTTTTTT.

This clonotype was recorded at least ten times. V and J are TRBV12-3 or TRBV12-4 and TRBJ1-5, with D possibly being TRBD1 (6 bases). The V end was cut by 5 bases, the J end by 4 bases, with 24 bases between. This CDR3 spans 18 amino acids. This CDR3 is CASSPQGISDFQNQPQHF. CDR3 in DNA: TGTGCCAGCAGTCCACAGGGTATCTCGGATTTTCAAAATCAGCCCCAGCATTTT.

The rearrangement joins TRBV7-9 to TRBJ2-1; 11 nucleotides agree with TRBD1. The junction had 11 bases not matched to a gene; V was cut back by 2 bases and J by 8 bases. The CDR3 spans 17 residues. Germline V gives CDR1 SEHNR, CDR2 FQNEAQ (reference sequence). The chain's CDR3 is CASSLPGGTGGLYEQFF. CDR3 in DNA: TGTGCCAGCAGCTTACCAGGCGGGACAGGGGGTTTGTATGAGCAGTTCTTC.

Notes on this clonotype: One base away lies a much larger clone, so this may be a sequencing read error. The V gene is TRBV3-1, the J gene TRBJ1-1; D might be TRBD1 (6 bases). The CDR3 spans 13 residues. Germline V gene sequence: CDR1 LGHDT, CDR2 YNNKEL (reference sequence). Trimming cost V 1 base and J 9 bases, with 12 bases left between them. CDR3 region: CASSQGDRSKAFF. CDR3 coding DNA: TGTGCCAGCAGCCAAGGCGACAGGTCTAAAGCTTTCTTT.

This clonotype was seen repeatedly, ten times or more. The chain employs TRBV27 and TRBJ2-7, with D tentatively TRBD1 (5 bases). The ends were cut back, 6 bases at V and 0 bases at J, with 18 bases in the middle. Germline V gene lookup returns CDR1 MNHEY and CDR2 SMNVEV (reference sequence). This CDR3 has 16 amino acids. CDR3 in amino acids: CASSYQIGVGSYEQYF. As DNA, the CDR3 is TGTGCCAGCAGCTACCAAATAGGGGTGGGCTCCTACGAGCAGTACTTC.

The J gene is TRBJ2-3, the V gene TRBV5-4, with TRBD2 matching 13 bases. Germline loops: CDR1 SGHNT, CDR2 YYREEE (reference sequence). The CDR3 extends over 19 amino acids. V was pared by 3 bases and J by 8 bases, with 18 bases of the junction left unmatched. The CDR3 protein is CASSWGQGLGTSGISTQYF. The CDR3 nucleotides are TGTGCCAGCAGCTGGGGACAGGGCCTAGGGACTAGCGGGATAAGTACGCAGTATTTT. Looking up the rest from reference TRBV5-4 and TRBJ2-3 gives the full variable domain: ETGVTQSPTHLIKTRGQQVTLRCSSQSGHNTVSWYQQALGQGPQFIFQYYREEENGRGNFPPRFSGLQFPNYSSELNVNALELDDSALYLCASSWGQGLGTSGISTQYFGPGTRLTVL.

This clonotype was seen at least ten times. J is TRBJ2-1 and V is TRBV14; TRBD2 agrees at 12 bases. CDR1 and CDR2 (germline): SGHDN, FVKESK. This CDR3 region has 17 residues. Trimming removed 3 bases from V and 6 bases from J; junction bases left unmatched: 9. CDR3 sequence: CASSHRLAGGPSNEQFF. CDR3 DNA: TGTGCCAGCAGCCACCGCCTAGCGGGAGGGCCCAGCAATGAGCAGTTCTTC.

This clonotype occurred many times. The chain recombines TRBV3-1 with TRBJ1-3, with D tentatively TRBD1 (5 bases). Trimming pared 0 bases from V and 2 bases from J, leaving 11 bases between. From germline, CDR1 is LGHDT and CDR2 YNNKEL (reference sequence). This CDR3 is 16 amino acids long. The CDR3 reads CASSQDEGRAGNTIYF. CDR3 nucleotides: TGTGCCAGCAGCCAAGATGAGGGCAGGGCTGGAAACACCATATATTTT.

This clonotype was detected ten times or more. The rearrangement joins TRBV11-2 to TRBJ1-6; 7 bases are a match to TRBD1. CDR1 is SGHAT, CDR2 FQNNGV, per germline. The CDR3 loop spans 17 amino acids. V lost 1 base, J lost 7 bases, and 10 bases stayed unmatched. The CDR3 spells CASSLGPPRDRNSPLHF. For the CDR3, the DNA is TGTGCCAGCAGCTTAGGACCACCGAGGGACAGAAATTCACCCCTCCACTTT.

This clonotype has a handful of counts. This chain joins TRBV10-3 and TRBJ1-1; no reliable D call. This CDR3 region has 14 residues. V was clipped by 6 bases and J by 0 bases, with 11 bases between them. Germline V gives CDR1 ENHRY, CDR2 SYGVKD. DNA of the CDR3: TGTGCCATCAGCCCGGGGTTCATGAACACTGAAGCTTTCTTT. It codes for CAISPGFMNTEAFF.

This clonotype was seen many times. This chain connects TRBV27 to TRBJ1-5, with TRBD1 identical over 7 bases. The trim removed 5 bases at V and 4 bases at J, leaving 5 bases unmatched. Germline CDR1 MNHEY, CDR2 SMNVEV (reference sequence). CDR3 length: 14 residues. CDR3 amino acids: CASSTGTENQPQHF. CDR3 DNA sequence: TGTGCCAGCAGTACCGGGACAGAGAATCAGCCCCAGCATTTT.

This clonotype has ten or more counts. In nucleotides, the CDR3 is TGTGCCAGCAGTTTTGGGGGGACCGGCGAGCAGTACTTC. Residues: CASSFGGTGEQYF. The chain carries TRBV12-3 or TRBV12-4 and TRBJ2-7; perhaps TRBD2 as D (6 bases). There are 13 residues in the CDR3. Trimming removed 3 bases from V and 6 bases from J, with 12 bases in between.

This clonotype was detected many times. The chain is built from TRBV2 and TRBJ2-2; D might be TRBD2 (5 bases). There are 14 residues in the CDR3. Germline values: CDR1 SNHLY, CDR2 FYNNEI. The ends were cut back, 3 bases at V and 1 base at J, with 6 bases in the middle. The CDR3 loop is CASSDEGNTGELFF. The DNA for the CDR3 is TGTGCCAGCAGTGACGAGGGGAACACCGGGGAGCTGTTTTTT.

J is TRBJ1-3 and V is TRBV19, with 7 bases lining up with TRBD1. The CDR3 length is 15 residues. J was trimmed by 0 bases and V by 7 bases; bases with no gene match: 6. CDR1 is LNHDA, CDR2 SQIVND, per germline (reference sequence). The CDR3 DNA sequence: TGTGCCAGTACCGTCGACAGGGACTCTGGAAACACCATATATTTT. Translating gives CASTVDRDSGNTIYF.

Many counts were recorded for this clonotype. The chain recombines TRBV6-5 with TRBJ2-3, with a possible D match to TRBD1 (5 bases). The germline V and J ends were trimmed by 2 bases and 4 bases, with 13 bases remaining between them. Germline-derived CDR1 and CDR2 are MNHEY and SVGAGI. The CDR3 covers 15 residues. Written as DNA, the CDR3 is TGTGCCAGCAGTTACGACGTGGCAGGGCCAGATACGCAGTATTTT. Translated, it gives CASSYDVAGPDTQYF.

The rearrangement uses TRBV9 and TRBJ1-1; D gene unclear. This CDR3 region has 12 residues. Germline CDR1 and CDR2: SGDLS and YYNGEE. Trimming left V 3 bases short and J 2 bases short, with 5 bases between. The CDR3 reads CASSADNTEAFF. The CDR3 bases are TGTGCCAGCAGCGCAGATAACACTGAAGCTTTCTTT.

This clonotype has a count of ten or more. V usage is TRBV5-1 and J usage is TRBJ1-2, with 7 positions matching TRBD1. Germline CDR1 reads SGHRS; CDR2 reads YFSETQ. This CDR3 is built from 15 residues. V shed 3 bases, J shed 4 bases, and the junction held 9 bases outside the gene matches. In nucleotides, the CDR3 is TGCGCCAGCAGCTACGCAGACAGGGAGGTCTATGGCTACACCTTC. Its protein is CASSYADREVYGYTF.

This clonotype was seen more than once but under ten times. This chain uses TRBV5-1 with TRBJ1-1; 7 bases match TRBD1. The J segment lost 9 bases and the V segment lost 0 bases, leaving 5 bases of the junction unmatched. CDR3 length equals 13 residues. Germline lookup yields CDR1 SGHRS and CDR2 YFSETQ. The CDR3, as DNA: TGCGCCAGCAGCTTGGAGACGACAGGGAAAGCTTTCTTT. Amino acids: CASSLETTGKAFF.

This chain joins TRBV28 and TRBJ2-6; 7 nucleotides align to TRBD2. The CDR3 contains 17 residues. Germline loops: CDR1 MDHEN, CDR2 SYDVKM. J was trimmed by 2 bases and V by 2 bases; bases with no gene match: 6. CDR3 sequence (DNA): TGTGCCAGCAGTTTAGCGGGAGCTAACCCTGGGGCCAACGTCCTGACTTTC. Residues: CASSLAGANPGANVLTF.